This T cell receptor beta chain was recorded in a study of prognosis after radiotherapy for stage I lung cancer. The study, taken as a whole, reports: A drop in unique TCR clone counts was seen after stereotactic body radiation therapy, median around 10,000 versus 6,500.

In regard to this clonotype: Its antigen is as yet unknown. A far larger clone is a single base away, which makes a read error likely.

With two-round multiplex PCR, TCR beta CDR3 sequences were amplified from genomic DNA. First-round PCR employed TRBV- and TRBJ-specific primers for each gene. Each CDR3 protein gets one entry after TCRdb re-called the multiplex PCR reads with MiXCR. The sample contains tens of thousands of distinct CDR3 sequences, 26% of which appear only once. The receptor comes from a donor over 45 with non-small cell lung cancer. The material was PBMCs, obtained before or after stereotactic body radiation therapy (not recorded which).

CDR3 amino acids: CAISSGGDTQYF. The DNA for the CDR3 is TGTGCCATCAGCTCAGGAGGAGATACGCAGTATTTT. The chain is built from TRBV2 and TRBJ2-3; D possibly corresponds to TRBD2 (5 bases). V dropped 10 bases and J dropped 5 bases, with 13 bases sitting between them. CDR1 is SNHLY, CDR2 FYNNEI, per germline. The CDR3 is 12 amino acids. Combining the CDR3 with reference TRBV2 and TRBJ2-3 gives the whole variable domain EPEVTQTPSHQVTQMGQEVILRCVPISNHLYFYWYRQILGQKVEFLVSFYNNEISEKSEIFDDQFSVERPDGSNFTLKIRSTKLEDSAMYFCAISSGGDTQYFGPGTRLTVL.